This T cell receptor beta chain was captured by sequencing in a study of T cell responses to AZD1222 COVID-19 vaccine. Sequenced by immunoSEQ multiplex PCR; TCRdb stores in-frame clones only, minus some. Counted here are 150,000 or so clones, roughly nine tenths occurring once; the ten biggest clones make up 1.5% to 2%. The CDR3 is 13 residues long. The germline V gene encodes CDR1 ENHRY and CDR2 SYGVKD. Trimming at V came to 8 bases and at J to 4 bases, leaving 3 bases not matched to a gene. The sequence was collected from an adult in good health. The V call is TRBV10-3, the J call TRBJ2-2, with 8 bases that match TRBD1. The starting material was peripheral blood, obtained on day 0 of AZD1222 vaccination. The CDR3, as DNA: TGTGCCATCCTACAGGGGGTCACCGGGGAGCTGTTTTTT. Its protein is CAILQGVTGELFF.